These 23 T cell receptor beta chains share one sample of origin, sequenced in a study of blood T cell repertoires in COVID-19 (dated by TCRdb to about 2020). Library preparation was by the immunoSEQ multiplex PCR assay. The source is immuneACCESS, and TCRdb retained only in-frame sequences with V and J called. Part of the clones is not carried over; for the studies checked, unresolved V genes explain less than half of this, and the remainder is unexplained. Present in this sample are about 280,000 clones, 70% to 90% of which were seen just once. Around 0.9% of the sample goes to the ten largest clones. Sequencing used PBMCs or T cells enriched from blood (not recorded which). The receptor set was obtained from a woman in her 30s who had recovered from COVID-19.

CDR3 amino acids: CASSPRTGPSVSGYTF. The DNA for the CDR3 is TGTGCCAGCAGCCCCAGGACAGGGCCCTCGGTCAGTGGCTACACCTTC. V is TRBV3-1 (or the pseudogene TRBV3-2) and J is TRBJ1-2, with TRBD1 matching over 8 bases. This CDR3 region has 16 residues. The germline CDR1 and CDR2 sequences are LGHDT and YNNKEL (reference sequence). Trimming cost V 4 bases and J 7 bases; bases outside gene matches: 14.

This clone occurred once. The rearrangement links TRBV2 to TRBJ2-7, with D possibly matching TRBD2 (5 bases). CDR3 length equals 14 residues. V gave up 5 bases and J gave up 4 bases, with 15 bases separating them. Germline V lookup: CDR1 SNHLY, CDR2 FYNNEI. The CDR3 nucleotides are TGTGCCAGCAGTCCTCTTATAGGAGGATACGAGCAGTACTTC. Residues: CASSPLIGGYEQYF.

The genes are TRBV10-2 and TRBJ2-2, with 8 bases that match TRBD1. The V and J ends lost 7 bases and 6 bases, in that order; junction bases with no gene match: 10. The CDR3 has 15 residues. The germline gives CDR1 WSHSY, CDR2 SAAADI. The DNA of the CDR3 is TGCGCCAGCAAAGGAGCCAGGGGGCTAGCCGGGGAGCTGTTTTTT. It specifies CASKGARGLAGELFF.

This chain uses TRBV27 with TRBJ2-1; TRBD2 aligns across 13 bases. The CDR3 extends over 20 amino acids. V was pared by 3 bases and J by 0 bases, with 11 bases of the junction left unmatched. Germline V CDR1 and CDR2: MNHEY, SMNVEV (reference sequence). The CDR3 protein is CASSLERGLAGRSSYNEQFF. The CDR3 DNA reads TGTGCCAGCAGTTTGGAGAGGGGACTAGCGGGGAGAAGCTCCTACAATGAGCAGTTCTTC.

This chain links TRBV7-6 with TRBJ1-3; 9 nucleotides match TRBD1. The CDR3 runs to 21 residues. V shed 1 base and J 3 bases; nucleotides not matched to a gene: 19. Germline V gene sequence: CDR1 SGHVS, CDR2 FNYEAQ. In DNA, the CDR3 is TGTGCCAGCAGCTTAGAGGTCATGACAGGGGGTGATCTGATACTTGGAAACACCATATATTTT. Its protein is CASSLEVMTGGDLILGNTIYF.

The V gene is TRBV18, the J gene TRBJ1-1, with TRBD1 as a possible D gene (6 bases). V was cut by 3 bases and J by 3 bases, with 14 bases left in between. Germline values: CDR1 KGHSH, CDR2 LQKENI. The CDR3 covers 15 residues. The CDR3 here is CASSPLAGADTEAFF. Here the CDR3 DNA reads TGTGCCAGCTCACCGCTTGCGGGGGCGGACACTGAAGCTTTCTTT.

This clone showed up just a few times. This sequence joins TRBV28 and TRBJ1-6; 7 bases fit TRBD1. Per germline, CDR1 MDHEN and CDR2 SYDVKM. The CDR3 is 16 amino acids. With V trimmed by 4 bases and J by 6 bases, 9 bases remained unmatched. CDR3 in DNA: TGTGCCAGCAGTTCCACGGGGACAGTCGGTAATTCACCCCTCCACTTT. Translation gives CASSSTGTVGNSPLHF.

The J gene is TRBJ1-2, the V gene TRBV19; D not resolved. The CDR3 extends over 15 amino acids. Germline CDR1 LNHDA, CDR2 SQIVND (reference sequence). The V end was cut by 3 bases, the J end by 5 bases, with 16 bases between. The CDR3 nucleotides are TGTGCCAGTAGTATTGTAGAGGGTCGGGTTTATGGCTACACCTTC. It is translated as CASSIVEGRVYGYTF. Together with reference TRBV19 and TRBJ1-2, the CDR3 gives the full variable domain: DGGITQSPKYLFRKEGQNVTLSCEQNLNHDAMYWYRQDPGQGLRLIYYSQIVNDFQKGDIAEGYSVSREKKESFPLTVTSAQKNPTAFYLCASSIVEGRVYGYTFGSGTRLTVV.

This chain links TRBV9 with TRBJ1-2; D perhaps matches TRBD1 (6 bases). Germline V gene sequence: CDR1 SGDLS, CDR2 YYNGEE. CDR3 size: 16 residues. V dropped 0 bases and J dropped 3 bases, with 15 bases sitting between them. CDR3 DNA: TGTGCCAGCAGCGTAGTACTATCAGGGGCGGACTATGGCTACACCTTC. Protein sequence: CASSVVLSGADYGYTF. The full variable domain, with the rest looked up from reference TRBV9 and TRBJ1-2, is DSGVTQTPKHLITATGQRVTLRCSPRSGDLSVYWYQQSLDQGLQFLIQYYNGEERAKGNILERFSAQQFPDLHSELNLSSLELGDSALYFCASSVVLSGADYGYTFGSGTRLTVV.

The V call is TRBV11-3, the J call TRBJ2-1; D is unresolved. Germline V gives CDR1 SGHNT, CDR2 YENEEA. Between the trimmed V and J ends, which lost 0 bases and 4 bases, there was a span of 4 bases. The CDR3 contains 13 residues. The CDR3 sequence: CASSLDQYNEQFF. The CDR3 coding sequence is TGTGCCAGCAGCTTAGACCAATACAATGAGCAGTTCTTC. The full variable domain, its missing parts supplied by reference TRBV11-3 and TRBJ2-1, is EAGVVQSPRYKIIEKKQPVAFWCNPISGHNTLYWYLQNLGQGPELLIRYENEEAVDDSQLPKDRFSAERLKGVDSTLKIQPAELGDSAVYLCASSLDQYNEQFFGPGTRLTVL.

This chain links TRBV7-9 with TRBJ2-7, with D maybe TRBD1 (6 bases). The germline V and J ends were trimmed by 5 bases and 4 bases, with 15 bases remaining between them. Germline V gene sequence: CDR1 SEHNR, CDR2 FQNEAQ (reference sequence). The CDR3 has 14 amino acids. CDR3 sequence reads: CASSPGVSPYEQYF. CDR3 in DNA: TGTGCCAGCAGCCCAGGGGTGTCCCCTTACGAGCAGTACTTC.

The rearrangement uses TRBV27 and TRBJ2-7; TRBD1 matches at 7 bases. CDR3 length: 14 residues. V was pared by 3 bases and J by 2 bases, with 4 bases of the junction left unmatched. Germline V CDR1 and CDR2: MNHEY, SMNVEV (reference sequence). The CDR3 spells CASSFQGTAYEQYF. The DNA of the CDR3 is TGTGCCAGCAGTTTTCAGGGGACAGCCTACGAGCAGTACTTC.

J is TRBJ2-1 and V is TRBV20-1, with D maybe TRBD1 (5 bases). Germline-derived CDR1 and CDR2 are DFQATT and SNEGSKA (reference sequence). V gave up 3 bases and J gave up 4 bases, with 16 bases separating them. The CDR3 loop spans 15 amino acids. The CDR3 nucleotides are TGCAGTGCTAGTGGGGCAGGGATGGGGTACAATGAGCAGTTCTTC. It specifies CSASGAGMGYNEQFF.

This chain connects TRBV28 to TRBJ2-7; D gene ambiguous. This CDR3 comprises 12 residues. Germline-derived CDR1 and CDR2 are MDHEN and SYDVKM. Trimming stripped 3 bases from V and 3 bases from J, with 6 bases between. CDR3 bases: TGTGCCAGCAGTTTGGCACGCTACGAGCAGTACTTC. Its protein product is CASSLARYEQYF.

The CDR3 here is CASTYRGNEQYF. CDR3 bases: TGTGCCAGCACCTATCGCGGGAACGAGCAGTACTTC. The chain uses TRBV28 and TRBJ2-7; D is perhaps TRBD2 (6 bases). V lost 7 bases to trimming and J lost 5 bases, with 12 bases between them. The CDR3 is made up of 12 amino acids. Germline V gives CDR1 MDHEN, CDR2 SYDVKM.

The chain joins TRBV28 to TRBJ1-5; D ambiguous. The germline V gene has CDR1 MDHEN and CDR2 SYDVKM. V lost 4 bases to trimming and J lost 0 bases, with 19 bases between them. The CDR3 is 18 amino acids. The CDR3 loop reads CASSSPGSLRDSNQPQHF. CDR3 bases: TGTGCCAGCAGTTCCCCCGGTAGTCTAAGAGATAGCAATCAGCCCCAGCATTTT.

The J gene is TRBJ1-1, the V gene TRBV3-1 (or the pseudogene TRBV3-2); weak D call: TRBD1 (5 bases). The length of the CDR3 is 12 residues. CDR1 and CDR2 (germline): LGHDT, YNNKEL (reference sequence). V lost 4 bases to trimming and J lost 8 bases, with 11 bases between them. CDR3 sequence reads: CASSPWGGEAFF. In DNA form, the CDR3 reads TGTGCCAGCAGCCCGTGGGGCGGCGAAGCTTTCTTT.

V gene TRBV6-6 combines with J gene TRBJ1-6, with 11 bases that match TRBD1. V was clipped by 5 bases and J by 7 bases; unmatched bases: 7. This CDR3 region has 16 residues. CDR1 MNHNY and CDR2 SVGAGI come from the germline V gene (reference sequence). In nucleotides, the CDR3 is TGTGCCAGCAGTCGACGCCGGGACAGGGGGAATTCACCCCTCCACTTT. Translation: CASSRRRDRGNSPLHF.

This chain uses TRBV5-4 with TRBJ1-1; the D gene is possibly TRBD1 (5 bases). This CDR3 region has 15 residues. Germline V gene data show CDR1 as SGHNT and CDR2 as YYREEE (reference sequence). Trimming took off 3 bases at V and 0 bases at J, with 12 bases between the two ends. The CDR3 here is CASSSAGQMNTEAFF. For the CDR3, the DNA is TGTGCCAGCAGCTCCGCCGGACAAATGAACACTGAAGCTTTCTTT. The variable domain in full, with the rest retrieved from reference TRBV5-4 and TRBJ1-1, is ETGVTQSPTHLIKTRGQQVTLRCSSQSGHNTVSWYQQALGQGPQFIFQYYREEENGRGNFPPRFSGLQFPNYSSELNVNALELDDSALYLCASSSAGQMNTEAFFGQGTRLTVV.

This clone appeared a single time. The V call is TRBV5-1, the J call TRBJ2-3, with 12 bases matching TRBD2. The V gene end was trimmed by 3 bases and the J gene end by 0 bases; junction bases not matched to a gene: 2. This CDR3 has 16 amino acids. Germline CDR1 SGHRS, CDR2 YFSETQ. This CDR3 is CASSSGLAGSTDTQYF. The CDR3 region has the DNA TGCGCCAGCAGCTCCGGACTAGCGGGAAGCACAGATACGCAGTATTTT.

The chain joins TRBV28 to TRBJ1-5; D gene ambiguous. Trimming stripped 7 bases from V and 0 bases from J, with 10 bases between. This CDR3 contains 14 residues. Germline CDR1 reads MDHEN; CDR2 reads SYDVKM. As DNA, the CDR3 is TGTGCCAGCATAACTACTCGTAGCAATCAGCCCCAGCATTTT. Translated: CASITTRSNQPQHF.

The chain combines TRBV11-3 with TRBJ2-7; D gene uncertain. The V gene lost 4 bases and the J gene lost 3 bases, with 7 bases spanning the gap. The CDR3 has 12 residues. Per germline, CDR1 SGHNT and CDR2 YENEEA. DNA of the CDR3: TGTGCCAGCAGCTCTTCGGTCTACGAGCAGTACTTC. This encodes CASSSSVYEQYF.

The CDR3 DNA follows: TGTGCCATCACCCCCGGACAGCCCCTGGGCACAGATACGCAGTATTTT. It codes for CAITPGQPLGTDTQYF. V gene TRBV10-3 combines with J gene TRBJ2-3; possibly TRBD1 for D (6 bases). The V gene lost 7 bases and the J gene lost 1 base, with 18 bases spanning the gap. Germline V CDR1 and CDR2: ENHRY, SYGVKD. The CDR3 contains 16 residues.